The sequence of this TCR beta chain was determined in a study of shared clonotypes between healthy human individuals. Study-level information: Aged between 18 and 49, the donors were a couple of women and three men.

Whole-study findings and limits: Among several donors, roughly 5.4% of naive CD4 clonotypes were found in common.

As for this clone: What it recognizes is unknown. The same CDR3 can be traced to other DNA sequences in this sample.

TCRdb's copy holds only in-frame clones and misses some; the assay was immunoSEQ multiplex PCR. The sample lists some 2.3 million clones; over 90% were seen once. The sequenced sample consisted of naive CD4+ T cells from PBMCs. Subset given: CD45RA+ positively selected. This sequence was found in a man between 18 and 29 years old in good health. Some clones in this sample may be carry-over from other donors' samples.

As DNA, the CDR3 is TGTGCCAGCAGCTTACAGGGGGCCTACAATGAGCAGTTCTTC. This encodes CASSLQGAYNEQFF. The rearrangement joins TRBV7-9 to TRBJ2-1; 7 nucleotides match TRBD1. Unmatched junction bases numbered 0, after V lost 2 bases and J lost 2 bases. Per germline, CDR1 SEHNR and CDR2 FQNEAQ (reference sequence). This CDR3 has 14 amino acids.